These T cell receptor beta chains were read from a single sample in a study of T cells after posttransplantation cyclophosphamide. Profiling relied on immunoSEQ multiplex PCR, and the TCRdb table lists in-frame clones only, not all of them. The top ten clones hold 7.5% to 10% of a sample with approximately 40,000 clones, over 75% of them seen once. The specimen was CD4+ T cells sorted from blood, collected 1903 days after a stem cell transplant with posttransplant cyclophosphamide. These receptors were collected from a female patient in her thirties or forties who received an allogeneic stem cell transplant from a related donor, was CMV-positive, and had no GVHD. Some of the T cells may derive from the graft donor. The CDR3 runs from the conserved cysteine through the conserved F or W. A D gene is named only where the DNA matches it firmly. Expanded clones are given a class, and other clones once, few, many or no size at all.

V: TRBV9; size: .; D: .; J: TRBJ1-1; CDR3: CASSRGGGRGTEAFF; DNA: TGTGCCAGCAGCAGAGGGGGGGGCAGGGGCACTGAAGCTTTCTTT
V: TRBV25-1; size: .; D: TRBD1; J: TRBJ1-2; CDR3: CASSETGVAYGYTF; DNA: TGTGCCAGCAGTGAAACAGGGGTGGCCTATGGCTACACCTTC
V: TRBV5-1; size: .; D: TRBD1; J: TRBJ1-3; CDR3: CASSRGQGSSGNTIYF; DNA: TGCGCCAGCAGCCGCGGACAGGGGAGCTCTGGAAACACCATATATTTT
V: TRBV4-3; size: .; D: .; J: TRBJ2-1; CDR3: CASSQVRPELEDEQFF; DNA: TGCGCCAGCAGCCAAGTTCGCCCCGAGCTGGAGGATGAGCAGTTCTTC
V: TRBV10-2; size: .; D: TRBD2; J: TRBJ2-5; CDR3: CASSERLAGARETQYF; DNA: TGCGCCAGCAGTGAGCGACTAGCGGGGGCGAGGGAGACCCAGTACTTC
V: TRBV11-2; size: .; D: TRBD2; J: TRBJ2-7; CDR3: CASSYDSGGFSYEQYF; DNA: TGTGCCAGCAGCTACGATAGCGGGGGGTTCTCCTACGAGCAGTACTTC
V: TRBV21-1; size: once; D: .; J: TRBJ1-2; CDR3: CASSPRTGLLDGYTF; DNA: TGTGCCAGCAGCCCCAGGACAGGATTATTGGATGGCTACACCTTC
V: TRBV11-2; size: once; D: .; J: TRBJ1-1; CDR3: CASSLGSYTEAFF; DNA: TGTGCCAGCAGCTTAGGTAGTTACACTGAAGCTTTCTTT
V: TRBV5-1; size: .; D: TRBD1; J: TRBJ2-7; CDR3: CASSLAGTGRSRGGYEQYF; DNA: TGCGCCAGCAGCTTGGCCGGGACAGGGAGGTCTAGGGGAGGCTACGAGCAGTACTTC
V: TRBV19; size: .; D: .; J: TRBJ2-3; CDR3: CASSTNWLGTDTQYF; DNA: TGTGCCAGTAGTACGAATTGGCTCGGCACAGATACGCAGTATTTT
V: TRBV5-1; size: .; D: TRBD2; J: TRBJ2-2; CDR3: CASSPRTSSGELFF; DNA: TGCGCCAGCAGCCCTCGGACTAGCTCCGGGGAGCTGTTTTTT
V: TRBV7-6; size: .; D: .; J: TRBJ2-3; CDR3: CASSLVSGGTDTQYF; DNA: TGTGCCAGCAGCTTAGTTAGCGGCGGCACAGATACGCAGTATTTT
V: TRBV10-3; size: few; D: .; J: TRBJ1-3; CDR3: CAISATRAVGGNTIYF; DNA: TGTGCCATCAGTGCGACCAGGGCAGTCGGCGGAAACACCATATATTTT
V: TRBV6-4; size: .; D: TRBD2; J: TRBJ2-7; CDR3: CASNAGVGRRVEQYF; DNA: TGTGCCAGCAACGCGGGAGTGGGGAGACGAGTCGAGCAGTACTTC
V: TRBV27; size: .; D: .; J: TRBJ1-2; CDR3: CASSFSTANYGYTF; DNA: TGTGCCAGCAGTTTCTCGACAGCTAACTATGGCTACACCTTC
V: TRBV7-6; size: .; D: TRBD1; J: TRBJ1-2; CDR3: CASSPETGDKGYTF; DNA: TGTGCCAGCAGCCCGGAGACAGGGGATAAGGGCTACACCTTC
V: TRBV5-5; size: .; D: .; J: TRBJ1-6; CDR3: CASSFGLYNSPLHF; DNA: TGTGCCAGCAGCTTCGGACTATATAATTCACCCCTCCACTTT
V: TRBV4-1; size: .; D: .; J: TRBJ1-5; CDR3: CASSQGQSSNQPQHF; DNA: TGCGCCAGCAGCCAAGGACAGAGTAGCAATCAGCCCCAGCATTTT
V: TRBV6-5; size: .; D: TRBD1; J: TRBJ1-6; CDR3: CASSSGQGVGSPLHF; DNA: TGTGCCAGCAGTTCGGGACAGGGGGTGGGTTCACCCCTCCACTTT
V: TRBV7-2; size: .; D: TRBD2; J: TRBJ2-1; CDR3: CASSLAAGIGGEQFF; DNA: TGTGCCAGCAGCTTAGCAGCGGGGATTGGAGGTGAGCAGTTCTTC
V: TRBV7-9; size: few; D: .; J: TRBJ2-7; CDR3: CASSKDLGGYEQYF; DNA: TGTGCCAGCAGCAAAGATCTAGGGGGCTACGAGCAGTACTTC
V: TRBV20-1; size: few; D: .; J: TRBJ2-3; CDR3: CRALDGDTQYF; DNA: TGCAGGGCCCTTGATGGAGATACGCAGTATTTT
V: TRBV7-9; size: .; D: TRBD2; J: TRBJ2-1; CDR3: CASSPLSGGANEQFF; DNA: TGTGCCAGCAGCCCCCTCAGCGGGGGGGCTAATGAGCAGTTCTTC
V: TRBV5-1; size: .; D: TRBD1; J: TRBJ1-1; CDR3: CASSVNEGARVTEAFF; DNA: TGCGCCAGCAGCGTAAACGAGGGGGCGCGAGTCACTGAAGCTTTCTTT
V: TRBV19; size: .; D: TRBD1; J: TRBJ1-4; CDR3: CASSVTGGKMNEKLFF; DNA: TGTGCCAGTAGTGTGACAGGGGGCAAGATGAATGAAAAACTGTTTTTT
V: TRBV11-1; size: few; D: .; J: TRBJ2-3; CDR3: CASSLGAGSTDTQYF; DNA: TGTGCCAGCAGCTTAGGTGCAGGGAGCACAGATACGCAGTATTTT
V: TRBV11-1; size: .; D: .; J: TRBJ1-5; CDR3: CASSLAAGDQPQHF; DNA: TGTGCCAGCAGCTTAGCGGCGGGGGATCAGCCCCAGCATTTT
V: TRBV19; size: .; D: TRBD1; J: TRBJ2-3; CDR3: CASSKRQGLSTDTQYF; DNA: TGTGCCAGTAGTAAGCGACAGGGCCTGAGCACAGATACGCAGTATTTT
V: TRBV18; size: .; D: .; J: TRBJ1-4; CDR3: CASSPPLIATNEKLFF; DNA: TGTGCCAGCTCACCACCGCTAATTGCAACTAATGAAAAACTGTTTTTT